This T cell receptor beta chain came from a study of blood T cell repertoires in COVID-19. About the study: The United States, Italy and Spain provided the acute and convalescent COVID-19 samples. T cells, B-cell-depleted T cells, or PBMCs provided the cDNA or gDNA that served as material.

Original handling: Estimates of nucleated cell counts were drawn from the amplification of reference gene primers. Measured with immunoSEQ multiplex PCR; TCRdb has only the in-frame clones, and not every one. The DNA was the basis for D and trimming; V, J and clone size are from that table. The table lists approximately 30,000 clones, 89% of them singletons. The CDR3 has 15 amino acids. V lost 3 bases to trimming and J lost 3 bases, with 15 bases between them. Per the germline V gene, CDR1 is MNHEY and CDR2 is SMNVEV (reference sequence). Sequencing was carried out using peripheral blood. This clonotype was sampled from a woman in her forties with active or convalescent COVID-19. The chain links TRBV27 to TRBJ2-7, with D maybe TRBD1 (5 bases). CDR3 loop: CASSFQGIPHYEQYF. CDR3 DNA sequence: TGTGCCAGCAGTTTCCAGGGAATTCCACACTACGAGCAGTACTTC.